One and the same sample provided the 23 T cell receptor beta chains below, sequenced in a study of glioma-infiltrating T cells. The iRepertoire nested amplicon-rescue multiplex PCR amplified TCR alpha and beta CDR3s from RNA. TCRdb called the multiplex PCR reads again in MiXCR, with one record for every CDR3 protein. Of around 170,000 distinct CDR3 sequences in the sample, about 46% were seen once. Sequencing was performed on glioma tissue, nonneoplastic brain tissue, or PBMCs (not recorded which). The origin of the receptors is a human donor with low-grade glioma or glioblastoma, undergoing nonglioma brain surgery, or in good health (not recorded which).

This clonotype was counted many times. The genes are TRBV28 and TRBJ1-2; TRBD1 matches at 7 bases. Trimming removed 5 bases from V and 7 bases from J; junction bases left unmatched: 10. This CDR3 region has 14 residues. Germline-derived CDR1 and CDR2 are MDHEN and SYDVKM. The CDR3 sequence is CASSPPHNRGGYTF. The CDR3 DNA sequence: TGTGCCAGCAGTCCCCCTCACAACAGGGGTGGCTACACCTTC.

In its sample, this clonotype was seen a few times. As DNA, the CDR3 is TGTGCCAGCGCCTCAGCACCCAACAAGGGGTTCTTC. This translates into CASASAPNKGFF. The chain links TRBV2 to TRBJ2-1, with unresolved D. Deletions cut 8 bases from V and 15 bases from J, with 20 bases between. The CDR3 loop spans 12 amino acids. Per the germline V gene, CDR1 is SNHLY and CDR2 is FYNNEI.

This chain connects TRBV24-1 to TRBJ2-1; TRBD2 agrees at 9 bases. Germline-derived CDR1 and CDR2 are KGHDR and SFDVKD. With V trimmed by 9 bases and J by 8 bases, 13 bases remained unmatched. This CDR3 is built from 15 residues. The CDR3 loop reads CATRSSGSIGDEQFF. In DNA, the CDR3 is TGTGCCACCCGGAGTAGCGGGAGCATTGGGGATGAGCAGTTCTTC.

V and J are TRBV3-1 and TRBJ2-2; 8 nucleotides agree with TRBD1. Looked up from germline, CDR1 is LGHDT and CDR2 is YNNKEL (reference sequence). The CDR3 has 15 amino acids. With 4 bases clipped from V and 4 bases from J, the junction kept 5 bases outside the gene matches. CDR3 in DNA: TGTGCCAGCAGCCTACGGGACAGGTCCACCGGGGAGCTGTTTTTT. Its translation: CASSLRDRSTGELFF.

The chain recombines TRBV25-1 with TRBJ2-1; D might be TRBD1 (5 bases). Trimming stripped 9 bases from V and 4 bases from J, with 16 bases between. CDR1 is MGHDK, CDR2 SYGVNS, per germline. This CDR3 comprises 14 residues. In DNA form, the CDR3 reads TGTGCCAGTAGTATTGGCAGGGCGTACAATGAGCAGTTCTTC. Translated, it gives CASSIGRAYNEQFF.

This clonotype was detected ten times or more. This chain links TRBV24-1 with TRBJ2-3; weak D call: TRBD2 (5 bases). The CDR3 runs to 13 residues. Germline V gene data show CDR1 as KGHDR and CDR2 as SFDVKD. V gave up 3 bases and J gave up 3 bases, with 6 bases separating them. The chain's CDR3 is CATSDRGTDTQYF. The CDR3 DNA is TGTGCCACCAGTGATCGAGGGACAGATACGCAGTATTTT.

At least ten counts were recorded for this clonotype. This rearrangement joins TRBV27 to TRBJ1-4; the D is unclear. The V end lost 3 bases, the J end lost 1 base, and 3 bases lay between the germline ends. The CDR3 consists of 13 residues. Germline CDR1 reads MNHEY; CDR2 reads SMNVEV (reference sequence). The CDR3 here is CASSFQTNEKLFF. The CDR3 nucleotides are TGTGCCAGCAGTTTCCAAACTAATGAAAAACTGTTTTTT.

Regarding this clonotype: One junction end disagrees with the germline gene, perhaps due to a read error. The CDR3 protein is CASTLGGLAISSEQYF. For the CDR3, the DNA is TGTGCCAGCACTTTAGGGGGACTAGCGATTTCCTCCGAGCAGTACTTC. The rearrangement links TRBV12-3 or TRBV12-4 to TRBJ2-7; 10 bases line up with TRBD2. The CDR3 extends over 16 amino acids.

The rearrangement uses TRBV2 and TRBJ2-3, with no clear D. The CDR3 sequence is 13 residues long. Germline V gene sequence: CDR1 SNHLY, CDR2 FYNNEI. The germline V and J ends were trimmed by 6 bases and 3 bases, with 10 bases remaining between them. DNA for the CDR3: TGTGCCAGCAGCAGAGCGAGGACAGATACGCAGTATTTT. Its translation: CASSRARTDTQYF. The variable domain in full, completed from reference TRBV2 and TRBJ2-3, reads EPEVTQTPSHQVTQMGQEVILRCVPISNHLYFYWYRQILGQKVEFLVSFYNNEISEKSEIFDDQFSVERPDGSNFTLKIRSTKLEDSAMYFCASSRARTDTQYFGPGTRLTVL.

A word on this clonotype: A much larger clone is a single base away; this may be a read error. The rearrangement links TRBV25-1 to TRBJ2-5, with 11 bases lining up with TRBD2. The CDR3 is 15 residues long. The germline CDR1 and CDR2 sequences are MGHDK and SYGVNS. CDR3 nucleotides: TGTGCCAGCAGCGTAGGACTAGCGGGTTCTGAGACCGAGTACTTC. Translated: CASSVGLAGSETEYF.

This clonotype showed up many times. The CDR3 is CATQLGGASNEQFF. The CDR3 DNA reads as TGTGCCACCCAGCTCGGGGGGGCCAGCAATGAGCAGTTCTTC. The chain employs TRBV6-1 and TRBJ2-1, with 8 bases matching TRBD2. This CDR3 is built from 14 residues. Germline assignment: CDR1 MNHNS and CDR2 SASEGT. V lost 10 bases and J lost 6; bases outside the gene matches: 11.

This clonotype was counted ten times or more. This chain's CDR3 is CASSLASGGVANYGYTF. The CDR3 nucleotides are TGTGCCAGCAGCTTAGCGTCAGGAGGGGTAGCCAACTATGGCTACACCTTC. This sequence joins TRBV7-2 and TRBJ1-2; D perhaps matches TRBD1 (5 bases). In germline, CDR1 is SGHTA, CDR2 FQGNSA. V lost 0 bases and J 2 bases, leaving 16 bases between the germline ends. The CDR3 has 17 amino acids.

The J gene is TRBJ2-1, the V gene TRBV3-1; D not certain. The CDR3 loop spans 12 amino acids. With 1 base removed from V and 9 bases from J, the gap between germline ends came to 7 bases. Germline V lookup: CDR1 LGHDT, CDR2 YNNKEL (reference sequence). CDR3 region: CASSQVGFEQFF. The CDR3, as DNA: TGTGCCAGCAGCCAAGTAGGTTTTGAGCAGTTCTTC.

On this clonotype: A read error may be the cause here, since a much bigger clone is one base away. The chain couples TRBV19 to TRBJ1-2, with D unclear. Germline values: CDR1 LNHDA, CDR2 SQIVND (reference sequence). This CDR3 has 13 amino acids. The V and J ends lost 2 bases and 5 bases respectively, with 9 bases between them. CDR3 coding DNA: TGTGCCAGTAGTATAAATGACTTGTATGGCTACACCTTC. Translating it yields CASSINDLYGYTF.

This clonotype was picked up a small number of times. The chain is built from TRBV28 and TRBJ2-7, with D possibly matching TRBD1 (6 bases). CDR3 size: 14 residues. CDR1 is MDHEN and CDR2 is SYDVKM in the germline V gene. The V end was cut by 6 bases, the J end by 3 bases, with 15 bases between. CDR3 DNA: TGTGCCAGCAGCTCGGGACAAGCCAACTACGAGCAGTACTTC. Its translation is CASSSGQANYEQYF.

The V gene is TRBV20-1, the J gene TRBJ2-1; 10 bases line up with TRBD2. The V gene's germline CDR1 is DFQATT and CDR2 SNEGSKA (reference sequence). J lost 6 bases, V lost 7 bases, and 12 bases had no gene match. There are 15 residues in the CDR3. CDR3 protein: CSVLHPSGGLNEQFF. The CDR3 DNA reads as TGCAGTGTTCTTCACCCTAGCGGGGGACTCAATGAGCAGTTCTTC.

As concerns this clonotype: This may arise from a read error, as a much more abundant clone is one base away. V and J are TRBV2 and TRBJ2-2; TRBD2 might be the D (6 bases). Germline V gene lookup returns CDR1 SNHLY and CDR2 FYNNEI. The CDR3 runs 13 residues. CDR3 DNA: TGTGCCAGCACAGTGGGGAACACCGGGGGGCTGTTTTTT. Its translation is CASTVGNTGGLFF. The full variable domain, its missing parts supplied by reference TRBV2 and TRBJ2-2, is EPEVTQTPSHQVTQMGQEVILRCVPISNHLYFYWYRQILGQKVEFLVSFYNNEISEKSEIFDDQFSVERPDGSNFTLKIRSTKLEDSAMYFCASTVGNTGGLFFGEGSRLTVL.

This chain links TRBV20-1 with TRBJ2-1, with 9 bases lining up with TRBD1. The length of the CDR3 is 14 residues. J gave up 6 bases and V 5 bases, and 8 bases lay outside the gene matches. Germline V lookup: CDR1 DFQATT, CDR2 SNEGSKA (reference sequence). The CDR3 DNA follows: TGCAGTGCTCCCCTGGACAGGGGAGTCAATGAGCAGTTCTTC. Its translation: CSAPLDRGVNEQFF.

The chain couples TRBV30 to TRBJ1-1; no firm D call. Between the trimmed V and J ends, which lost 2 bases and 3 bases, there was a span of 4 bases. There are 11 residues in the CDR3. The germline CDR1 and CDR2 sequences are GTSNPN and SVGIG (reference sequence). The CDR3 region is CAWSSDTEAFF. As DNA, the CDR3 is TGTGCCTGGAGTAGTGACACTGAAGCTTTCTTT.

This clonotype was picked up many times. The chain carries TRBV20-1 and TRBJ1-3; 10 bases are a match to TRBD1. Germline assignment: CDR1 DFQATT and CDR2 SNEGSKA (reference sequence). J was trimmed by 2 bases and V by 5 bases; bases with no gene match: 6. This CDR3 has 15 residues. CDR3 coding DNA: TGCAGTGCTGTTCCCGGGACAGGGGCTGGAAACACCATATATTTT. It translates to CSAVPGTGAGNTIYF.

Worth noting for this clonotype: One end of the junction does not line up with germline, which may come from a read error. The chain couples TRBV29-1 to TRBJ2-2, with no clear D. The CDR3 extends over 13 amino acids. Looked up from germline, CDR1 is SQVTM and CDR2 is ANQGSEA. The CDR3 region has the DNA TGCAGCGTTGGCCTCAGCAACACCGGTGAGCTGTTTTTT. This sequence encodes CSVGLSNTGELFF.

This clonotype was seen repeatedly, ten times or more. This chain links TRBV28 with TRBJ2-1, with D uncertain. Trimming removed 6 bases from V and 15 bases from J, with 18 bases in between. The germline V gene encodes CDR1 MDHEN and CDR2 SYDVKM. CDR3 length: 12 residues. Written as DNA, the CDR3 is TGTGCCAGCAGCCTCCGACGCCAGGCCCCGTTCTTC. This sequence encodes CASSLRRQAPFF.

This clonotype was seen repeatedly, ten times or more. V is TRBV20-1 and J is TRBJ2-7; D not certain. V was trimmed by 1 base and J by 8 bases, leaving 15 bases between them. CDR1 is DFQATT and CDR2 is SNEGSKA in the germline V gene (reference sequence). The CDR3 length is 13 residues. This chain's CDR3 is CSARGFSELQQYF. CDR3 in DNA: TGCAGTGCTAGAGGATTCTCGGAGTTGCAGCAGTACTTC.